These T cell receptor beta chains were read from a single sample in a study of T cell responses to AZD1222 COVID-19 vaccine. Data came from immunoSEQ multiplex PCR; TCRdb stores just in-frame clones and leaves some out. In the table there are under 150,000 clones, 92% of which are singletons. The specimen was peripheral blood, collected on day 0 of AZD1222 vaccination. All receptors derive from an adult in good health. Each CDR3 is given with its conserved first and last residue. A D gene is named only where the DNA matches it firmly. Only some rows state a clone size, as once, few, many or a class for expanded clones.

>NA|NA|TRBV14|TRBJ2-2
TGTGCCAGCAGCCAAAGGGGGACCGGGGAGCTGTTTTTT
CASSQRGTGELFF
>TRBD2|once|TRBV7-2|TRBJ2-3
TGTGCCAGCAGCGCCCGAGGACTAGCGGATTACACAGATACGCAGTATTTT
CASSARGLADYTDTQYF
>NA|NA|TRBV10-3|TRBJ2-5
TGTGCCATCAGGAGCGGAGGACTTCAAGAGACCCAGTACTTC
CAIRSGGLQETQYF
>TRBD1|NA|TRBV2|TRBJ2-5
TGTGCCAGCAGTGTAGGGACAGGAAGTTTAAAAGAGACCCAGTACTTC
CASSVGTGSLKETQYF
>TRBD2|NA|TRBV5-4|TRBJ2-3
TGTGCCAGCAGCGCCTCTAGCGGGAGGGCGGCCGATACGCAGTATTTT
CASSASSGRAADTQYF
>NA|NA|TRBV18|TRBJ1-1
TGTGCCAGCTCACCGACCGGAGGGATCGAAGCTTTCTTT
CASSPTGGIEAFF
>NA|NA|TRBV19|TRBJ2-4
TGTGCCAGTAGTATGGACAGTCCCCTGGGATTAGTGGCCAAAAACATTCAGTACTTC
CASSMDSPLGLVAKNIQYF
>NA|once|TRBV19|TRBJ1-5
TGTGCCAGTAGTGTTGGTTATGGCAATCAGCCCCAGCATTTT
CASSVGYGNQPQHF
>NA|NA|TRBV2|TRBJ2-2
TGTGCCAGCAGGAGATCTAGGGTCCCCGGGGAGCTGTTTTTT
CASRRSRVPGELFF
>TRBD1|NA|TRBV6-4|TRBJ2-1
TGTGCCAGCAGTGACTCGGGGACAGGGAACAATGAGCAGTTCTTC
CASSDSGTGNNEQFF
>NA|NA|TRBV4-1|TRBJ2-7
TGCGCCAGCAGCCCGACAGGTAGCTCCTACGAGCAGTACTTC
CASSPTGSSYEQYF
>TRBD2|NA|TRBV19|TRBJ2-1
TGTGCCAGTAGTATACTAGTACATGGACTAGCGGGAAACAATGAGCAGTTCTTC
CASSILVHGLAGNNEQFF
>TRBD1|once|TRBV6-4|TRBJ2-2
TGTGCCAGCAGAAAAGGGGCCGCGACAGGGGGTGTCGGGGAGCTGTTTTTT
CASRKGAATGGVGELFF
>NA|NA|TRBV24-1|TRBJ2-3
TGTGCCACCAGTGACCCGGGGAGCGATAGGGCAGATACGCAGTATTTT
CATSDPGSDRADTQYF
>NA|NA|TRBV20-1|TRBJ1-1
TGTCGTGCAACGGGGGGGGCTGAAGCTTTCTTT
CRATGGAEAFF
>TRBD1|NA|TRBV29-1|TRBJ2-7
TGCAGCGTTGTGGGACAGGGTGACGAGCAGTACTTC
CSVVGQGDEQYF
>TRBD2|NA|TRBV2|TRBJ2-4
TGTGCCAGCAGGGCGGCTAGCGGGAGTTCTCAGTACTTC
CASRAASGSSQYF
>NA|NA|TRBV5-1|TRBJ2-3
TGCGCCAGCAGCTCCGTGACTAGCACAGATACGCAGTATTTT
CASSSVTSTDTQYF
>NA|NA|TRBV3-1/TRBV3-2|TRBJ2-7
TGTGCCAGCAGCCTGAAGGAGACCTACGAGCAGTACTTC
CASSLKETYEQYF
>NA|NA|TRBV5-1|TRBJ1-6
TGCGCCAGCAGCTTGGTACAGCTGAAGGGGGTGCGTTCACCCCTCCACTTT
CASSLVQLKGVRSPLHF
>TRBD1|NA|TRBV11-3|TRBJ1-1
TGTGCCAGCGGTCGACAGGGGTTCACTGAAGCTTTCTTT
CASGRQGFTEAFF
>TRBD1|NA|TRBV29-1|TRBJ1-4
TGCAGCGTTGGAGGGGGCGAAAAACTGTTTTTT
CSVGGGEKLFF
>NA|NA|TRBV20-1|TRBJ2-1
TGCAGTCCTAATAGTAATTCTGAGCAGTTCTTC
CSPNSNSEQFF
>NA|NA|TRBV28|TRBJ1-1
TGTGCCACCCTACTAGGCACTGAAGCTTTCTTT
CATLLGTEAFF
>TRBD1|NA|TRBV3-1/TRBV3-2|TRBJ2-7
TGTGCCAGCAGCCCGGGGACAGGGTACGAGCAGTACTTC
CASSPGTGYEQYF
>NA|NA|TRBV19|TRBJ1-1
TGTGCCAGTAGTGCAACCTCGGGACGGACTGAAGCTTTCTTT
CASSATSGRTEAFF
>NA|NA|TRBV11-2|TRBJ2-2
TGTGCCAGCAGCCCCCGCGGGACCGCGAACACCGGGGAGCTGTTTTTT
CASSPRGTANTGELFF
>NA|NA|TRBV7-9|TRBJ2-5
TGTGCCTCAAAGGGGGAACCTCAAGAGACCCAGTACTTC
CASKGEPQETQYF
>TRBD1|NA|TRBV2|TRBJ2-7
TGTGCCAGCAGCCTAGCCGGACAGGGCTACGAGCAGTACTTC
CASSLAGQGYEQYF
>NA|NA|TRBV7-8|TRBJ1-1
TGTGCCAGCTTCCGGGGGAACACTGAAGCTTTCTTT
CASFRGNTEAFF
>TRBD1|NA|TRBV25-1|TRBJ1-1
TGTGCCAGCATCGAGGGAGGGACAGTGAACACTGAAGCTTTCTTT
CASIEGGTVNTEAFF
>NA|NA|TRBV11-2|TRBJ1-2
TGTGCCAGCAGCAGTACGGGACCGGAGGGGAGCTACACCTTC
CASSSTGPEGSYTF
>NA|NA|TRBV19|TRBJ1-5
TGTGCCAGTAGTAGCCCCCGGGCCTGGGATCAGCCCCAGCATTTT
CASSSPRAWDQPQHF
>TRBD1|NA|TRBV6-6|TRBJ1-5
TGTGCCAGCAGCGACAGGGGTCTAGGGCCCCAGCATTTT
CASSDRGLGPQHF
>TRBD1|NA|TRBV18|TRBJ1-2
TGTGCCAGCTCACCTAGGACAGGGGGTGCCTATGGCTACACCTTC
CASSPRTGGAYGYTF
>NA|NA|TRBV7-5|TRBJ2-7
TGTGCCAGAAGCTTGTGGCAGGGGGCCTACGAGCAGTACTTC
CARSLWQGAYEQYF
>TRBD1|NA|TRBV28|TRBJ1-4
TGTGCCAGCAGTCCCAGACAGGGGGCGATCGCTAATGAAAAACTGTTTTTT
CASSPRQGAIANEKLFF
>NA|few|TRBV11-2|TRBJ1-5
TGTGCCAGCAGCTTAGGAGGGCTCGAACAGCCCCAGCATTTT
CASSLGGLEQPQHF
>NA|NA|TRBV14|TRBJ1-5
TGTGCCAGCAGCCAAGTGCGGAGTACAAGCAATCAGCCCCAGCATTTT
CASSQVRSTSNQPQHF
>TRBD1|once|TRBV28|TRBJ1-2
TGTGCCAGCAGTAGGACAGGGAAAGAGGCTAACTATGGCTACACCTTC
CASSRTGKEANYGYTF
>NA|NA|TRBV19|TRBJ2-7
TGTGCCAGCCGGGACAACTCCTACGAGCAGTACTTC
CASRDNSYEQYF
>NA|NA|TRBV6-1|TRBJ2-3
TGTGCCAGCAGTGAAGTTGCAGGGGGCACAGATACGCAGTATTTT
CASSEVAGGTDTQYF
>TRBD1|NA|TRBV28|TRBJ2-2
TGTGCCAGCAGTTTCCTTCGTTCACAGGGGGACACCGGGGAGCTGTTTTTT
CASSFLRSQGDTGELFF
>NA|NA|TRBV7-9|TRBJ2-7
TGTGCCAGCAGCCGTCTGGGGGGTATGGAGGAGCAGTACTTC
CASSRLGGMEEQYF
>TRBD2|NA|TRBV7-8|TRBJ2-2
TGTGCCAGCAGCCTCGGCCTGAGGGCGGGAGCGGCCGGGGAGCTGTTTTTT
CASSLGLRAGAAGELFF
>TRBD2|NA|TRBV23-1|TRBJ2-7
TGCGCCATCCGACTAGCGGGAGTCTACGAGCAGTACTTC
CAIRLAGVYEQYF
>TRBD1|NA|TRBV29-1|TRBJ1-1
TGCAGCGTTCCTACCTTCGGGACAGCGGGGAACACTGAAGCTTTCTTT
CSVPTFGTAGNTEAFF
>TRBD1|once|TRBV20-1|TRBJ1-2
TGCAGTGCTTGTGGGACAGGGTGGGGCTACACCTTC
CSACGTGWGYTF
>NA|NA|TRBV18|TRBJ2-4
TGTGCCAGCTCACCGGTAGCTCCCACTGGGCTTCAGTACTTC
CASSPVAPTGLQYF
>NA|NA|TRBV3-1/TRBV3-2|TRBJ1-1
TGTGCCAGCAGCCACGACACTGAAGCTTTCTTT
CASSHDTEAFF